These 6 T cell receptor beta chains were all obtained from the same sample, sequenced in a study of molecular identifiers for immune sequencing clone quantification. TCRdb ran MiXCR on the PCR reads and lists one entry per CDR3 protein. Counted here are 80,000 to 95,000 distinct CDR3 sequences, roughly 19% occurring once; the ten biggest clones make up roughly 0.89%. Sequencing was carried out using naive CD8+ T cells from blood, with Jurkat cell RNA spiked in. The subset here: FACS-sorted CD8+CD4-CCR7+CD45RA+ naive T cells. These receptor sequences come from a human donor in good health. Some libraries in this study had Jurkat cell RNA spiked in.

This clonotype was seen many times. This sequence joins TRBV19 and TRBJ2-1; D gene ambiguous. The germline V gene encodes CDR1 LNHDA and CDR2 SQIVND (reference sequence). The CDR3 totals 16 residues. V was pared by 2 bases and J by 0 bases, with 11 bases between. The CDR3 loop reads CASSISGSSSYNEQFF. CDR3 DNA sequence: TGTGCCAGTAGTATATCGGGCAGTAGCTCCTACAATGAGCAGTTCTTC.

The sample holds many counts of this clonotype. CDR3 in amino acids: CASSQEGTGSYNEQFF. Written as DNA, the CDR3 is TGCGCCAGCAGCCAAGAAGGGACAGGCTCCTACAATGAGCAGTTCTTC. V is TRBV4-3 and J is TRBJ2-1; 8 bases match TRBD1. With V trimmed by 0 bases and J by 0 bases, 1 base remained unmatched. Germline CDR1 and CDR2: LGHNA and YSLEER. This CDR3 region has 16 residues.

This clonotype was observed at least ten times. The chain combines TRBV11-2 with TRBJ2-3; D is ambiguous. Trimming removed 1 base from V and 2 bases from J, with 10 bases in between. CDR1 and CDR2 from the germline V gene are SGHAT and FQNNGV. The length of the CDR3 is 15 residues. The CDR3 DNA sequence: TGTGCCAGCAGCTTAGTGTATCTGAACACAGATACGCAGTATTTT. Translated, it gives CASSLVYLNTDTQYF.

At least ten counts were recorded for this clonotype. CDR3 in amino acids: CASSLVGAAYGYTF. In nucleotides, the CDR3 is TGTGCCAGCAGCTTAGTTGGGGCGGCCTATGGCTACACCTTC. This chain links TRBV7-8 with TRBJ1-2; D might be TRBD1 (5 bases). The CDR3 sequence is 14 residues long. The ends were cut back, 1 base at V and 4 bases at J, with 10 bases in the middle. Germline loops: CDR1 SGHVS, CDR2 FQNEAQ.

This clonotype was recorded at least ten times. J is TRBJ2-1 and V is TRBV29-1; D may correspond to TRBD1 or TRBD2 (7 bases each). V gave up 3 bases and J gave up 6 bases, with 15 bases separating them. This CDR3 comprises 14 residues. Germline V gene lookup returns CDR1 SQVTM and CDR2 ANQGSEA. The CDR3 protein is CSVDLAGGVNEQFF. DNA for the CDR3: TGCAGCGTTGATCTCGCAGGGGGGGTCAATGAGCAGTTCTTC.

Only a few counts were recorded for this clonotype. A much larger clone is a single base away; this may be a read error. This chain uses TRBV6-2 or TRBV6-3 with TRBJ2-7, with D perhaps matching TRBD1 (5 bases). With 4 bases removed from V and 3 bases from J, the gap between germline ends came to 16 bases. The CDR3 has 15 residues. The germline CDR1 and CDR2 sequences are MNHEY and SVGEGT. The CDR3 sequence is CASSCSDMELYEQYF. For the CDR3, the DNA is TGTGCCAGCAGTTGCTCGGACATGGAGCTCTACGAGCAGTACTTC.